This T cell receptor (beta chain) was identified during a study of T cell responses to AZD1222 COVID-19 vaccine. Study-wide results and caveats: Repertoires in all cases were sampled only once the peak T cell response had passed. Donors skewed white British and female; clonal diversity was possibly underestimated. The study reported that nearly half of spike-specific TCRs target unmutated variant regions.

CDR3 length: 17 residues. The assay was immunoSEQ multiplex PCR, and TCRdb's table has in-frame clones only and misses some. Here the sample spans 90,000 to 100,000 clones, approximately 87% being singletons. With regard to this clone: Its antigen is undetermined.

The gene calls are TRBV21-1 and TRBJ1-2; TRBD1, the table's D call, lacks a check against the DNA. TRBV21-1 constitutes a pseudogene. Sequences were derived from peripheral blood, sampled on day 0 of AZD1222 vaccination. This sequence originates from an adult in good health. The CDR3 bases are TGTGCCAGCAGCACCCGGCGAACAGGGAAAGGGATATATGGCTACACCTTC. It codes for CASSTRRTGKGIYGYTF.